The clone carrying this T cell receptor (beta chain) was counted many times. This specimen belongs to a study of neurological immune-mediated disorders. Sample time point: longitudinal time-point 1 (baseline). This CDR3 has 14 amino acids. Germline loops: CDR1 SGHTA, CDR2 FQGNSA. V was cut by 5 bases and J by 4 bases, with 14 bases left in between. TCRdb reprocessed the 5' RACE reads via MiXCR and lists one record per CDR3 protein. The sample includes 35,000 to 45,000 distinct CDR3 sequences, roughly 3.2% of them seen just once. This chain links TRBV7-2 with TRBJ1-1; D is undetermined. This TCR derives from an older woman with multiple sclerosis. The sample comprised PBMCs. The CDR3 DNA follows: TGTGCCAGCAGCCCCACTGAATCGGGCACTGAAGCTTTCTTT. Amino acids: CASSPTESGTEAFF.